A single sample gave rise to the 17 T cell receptor beta chains below, sequenced in a study of T cells in Graves' hyperthyroidism and ophthalmopathy. Regions amplified from RNA transcripts were the TCR beta CDR3 regions. A set of HTBI primers served as the primers for a first-round RT-PCR of the TCR CDR3. TCRdb called the multiplex PCR reads again in MiXCR, with one record for every CDR3 protein. The data contain under 300,000 distinct CDR3 sequences, roughly 15% of them seen just once; the ten biggest clones take up about an eighth. The sample was blood. Source of these receptors: a woman aged 40-49 years with Graves' hyperthyroidism that later progressed to Graves' ophthalmopathy.

This clonotype occurred a few times. This sequence joins TRBV15 and TRBJ2-3; D call uncertain. The V gene lost 1 base and the J gene lost 14 bases, with 16 bases spanning the gap. There are 13 residues in the CDR3. Germline CDR1 and CDR2: LNHNV and YYDKDF (reference sequence). CDR3 protein: CATSRVGSLTAYF. The CDR3 bases are TGTGCCACCAGCAGAGTGGGTAGTCTCACGGCGTATTTT.

This clonotype came up many times. This chain connects TRBV7-2 to TRBJ2-3, with D maybe TRBD2 (5 bases). CDR1 and CDR2 from the germline V gene are SGHTA and FQGNSA. The CDR3 totals 15 residues. Trimming took off 1 base at V and 6 bases at J, with 14 bases between the two ends. The CDR3 bases are TGTGCCAGCAGCTTAGAGGCTAGCAGGAGGGATACGCAGTATTTT. Protein product: CASSLEASRRDTQYF.

The J gene is TRBJ1-1, the V gene TRBV7-9; D remains ambiguous. This CDR3 has 14 residues. Germline-derived CDR1 and CDR2 are SEHNR and FQNEAQ (reference sequence). The ends were cut back, 3 bases at V and 0 bases at J, with 8 bases in the middle. The CDR3 is CASSFRALNTEAFF. The CDR3 DNA reads as TGTGCCAGCAGCTTTAGGGCTTTGAACACTGAAGCTTTCTTT.

This clonotype was seen many times. The J gene is TRBJ2-2, the V gene TRBV19, with unresolved D. Trimming pared 4 bases from V and 4 bases from J, leaving 7 bases between. The CDR3 loop spans 13 amino acids. Germline CDR1 and CDR2: LNHDA and SQIVND (reference sequence). The CDR3 region is CASSTILTGELFF. The CDR3 DNA follows: TGTGCCAGTAGTACTATTCTCACCGGGGAGCTGTTTTTT. Filled out from reference TRBV19 and TRBJ2-2, the complete variable domain reads DGGITQSPKYLFRKEGQNVTLSCEQNLNHDAMYWYRQDPGQGLRLIYYSQIVNDFQKGDIAEGYSVSREKKESFPLTVTSAQKNPTAFYLCASSTILTGELFFGEGSRLTVL.

This clonotype has more than one count but fewer than ten. The chain employs TRBV9 and TRBJ2-4; 11 bases map to TRBD2. After removal of 2 bases from V and 0 bases from J, the junction contained 7 bases not matched to a gene. The CDR3 loop spans 18 amino acids. Germline V gene data show CDR1 as SGDLS and CDR2 as YYNGEE. The CDR3 nucleotides read TGTGCCAGCAGCGTTACTAGCGGGAGCCCGCTAGCCAAAAACATTCAGTACTTC. Translated: CASSVTSGSPLAKNIQYF. The full variable domain, in which reference TRBV9 and TRBJ2-4 provide the parts outside the CDR3, is DSGVTQTPKHLITATGQRVTLRCSPRSGDLSVYWYQQSLDQGLQFLIQYYNGEERAKGNILERFSAQQFPDLHSELNLSSLELGDSALYFCASSVTSGSPLAKNIQYFGAGTRLSVL.

This clonotype has at least ten counts. Here the CDR3 reads CASGWTETTGELFF. The CDR3, as DNA: TGTGCCAGCGGTTGGACAGAGACAACCGGGGAGCTGTTTTTT. The chain has TRBV2 and TRBJ2-2, with a possible D match to TRBD1 (6 bases). Germline lookup yields CDR1 SNHLY and CDR2 FYNNEI. V was shortened by 8 bases and J by 5 bases, with 15 bases between the two germline ends. The CDR3 totals 14 residues.

This clonotype was counted ten times or more. This chain links TRBV5-1 with TRBJ1-1; D not resolved. The CDR3 runs to 13 residues. The V end lost 7 bases, the J end lost 0 bases, and 10 bases lay between the germline ends. The germline V gene has CDR1 SGHRS and CDR2 YFSETQ. CDR3 protein: CASRATVNTEAFF. CDR3 coding DNA: TGCGCCAGCCGCGCCACGGTGAACACTGAAGCTTTCTTT.

Many counts were recorded for this clonotype. The rearrangement links TRBV28 to TRBJ2-3; D is perhaps TRBD2 (6 bases). The germline CDR1 and CDR2 sequences are MDHEN and SYDVKM. The length of the CDR3 is 17 residues. Trimming removed 4 bases from V and 2 bases from J, with 19 bases in between. The CDR3 sequence: CASSSAGRERFTDTQYF. DNA of the CDR3: TGTGCCAGCAGTTCCGCGGGGCGGGAACGGTTCACAGATACGCAGTATTTT. The full variable domain, in which reference TRBV28 and TRBJ2-3 provide the parts outside the CDR3, is DVKVTQSSRYLVKRTGEKVFLECVQDMDHENMFWYRQDPGLGLRLIYFSYDVKMKEKGDIPEGYSVSREKKERFSLILESASTNQTSMYLCASSSAGRERFTDTQYFGPGTRLTVL.

Points on this clonotype: A read error may explain this, as a much larger clone is one base away. The gene calls are TRBV5-6 and TRBJ2-7, with no clear D. V dropped 3 bases and J dropped 1 base, with 11 bases sitting between them. Germline-derived CDR1 and CDR2 are SGHDT and YYEEEE. This CDR3 region has 14 residues. As DNA, the CDR3 is TGTGCCAGCAGCTCGGTCTCACTTTCCTACGAGCAGTACTTC. This codes for CASSSVSLSYEQYF.

This clonotype was counted at least ten times. The CDR3 reads CASSYRQGGSPLHF. The DNA for the CDR3 is TGTGCCAGCAGTTACAGGCAGGGCGGCTCACCCCTCCACTTT. The rearrangement uses TRBV6-5 and TRBJ1-6; D possibly corresponds to TRBD1 (5 bases). Looked up from germline, CDR1 is MNHEY and CDR2 is SVGAGI. V was trimmed by 2 bases and J by 10 bases, leaving 12 bases between them. The CDR3 has 14 amino acids.

The chain links TRBV9 to TRBJ2-1; 11 positions match TRBD2. J was trimmed by 6 bases and V by 0 bases; bases with no gene match: 2. The V gene's germline CDR1 is SGDLS and CDR2 YYNGEE. The CDR3 has 15 amino acids. CDR3 sequence: CASSVGSGRGNEQFF. The CDR3 nucleotides read TGTGCCAGCAGCGTAGGTAGCGGGAGGGGCAATGAGCAGTTCTTC. The variable domain in full, with the rest retrieved from reference TRBV9 and TRBJ2-1, is DSGVTQTPKHLITATGQRVTLRCSPRSGDLSVYWYQQSLDQGLQFLIQYYNGEERAKGNILERFSAQQFPDLHSELNLSSLELGDSALYFCASSVGSGRGNEQFFGPGTRLTVL.

In this sample, this clonotype turned up many times. The chain employs TRBV28 and TRBJ2-5, with D uncertain. This CDR3 is built from 12 residues. The V and J ends lost 5 bases and 6 bases respectively, with 10 bases between them. Per the germline V gene, CDR1 is MDHEN and CDR2 is SYDVKM. As DNA, the CDR3 is TGTGCCAGCAGTCCCCCTCATAAGACCCAGTACTTC. Protein sequence: CASSPPHKTQYF.

The rearrangement joins TRBV6-1 to TRBJ1-5; D is undetermined. The germline V and J ends were trimmed by 8 bases and 7 bases, with 15 bases remaining between them. CDR1 MNHNS and CDR2 SASEGT come from the germline V gene. The CDR3 is 13 amino acids. CDR3 bases: TGTGCCAGCGCCCCCATGAAAGGCCAGCCCCAGCATTTT. It yields the protein CASAPMKGQPQHF.

In this sample, this clonotype turned up many times. The genes are TRBV19 and TRBJ1-1; D may be TRBD1 (6 bases). Germline values: CDR1 LNHDA, CDR2 SQIVND (reference sequence). The CDR3 runs 15 residues. Trimming removed 1 base from V and 2 bases from J, with 11 bases in between. The CDR3 coding sequence is TGTGCCAGTAGTATAGGACAGGATTTCAACACTGAAGCTTTCTTT. Protein: CASSIGQDFNTEAFF.

This clonotype was seen a few times. The gene calls are TRBV5-1 and TRBJ2-5, with TRBD1 as a possible D gene (5 bases). This CDR3 is built from 14 residues. Trimming removed 2 bases from V and 7 bases from J, with 15 bases in between. The germline gives CDR1 SGHRS, CDR2 YFSETQ. The CDR3 DNA reads TGCGCCAGCAGCTTCGACAGTCCCGGTGGGACCCAGTACTTC. Amino acids: CASSFDSPGGTQYF. Using reference TRBV5-1 and TRBJ2-5 for the parts outside the CDR3, the full variable domain is KAGVTQTPRYLIKTRGQQVTLSCSPISGHRSVSWYQQTPGQGLQFLFEYFSETQRNKGNFPGRFSGRQFSNSRSEMNVSTLELGDSALYLCASSFDSPGGTQYFGPGTRLLVL.

This clonotype was observed at least ten times. In DNA, the CDR3 is TGTGCCAGCAGCCCCACTGGGGTGGGGAATGAAAAACTGTTTTTT. The encoded protein is CASSPTGVGNEKLFF. The chain uses TRBV3-1 and TRBJ1-4; D is ambiguous. V shed 4 bases and J shed 5 bases, with 14 bases lying between them. Germline values: CDR1 LGHDT, CDR2 YNNKEL (reference sequence). The CDR3 extends over 15 amino acids.

This clonotype was found many times. The V call is TRBV28, the J call TRBJ1-2; tentatively, D is TRBD1 (5 bases). CDR1 MDHEN and CDR2 SYDVKM come from the germline V gene. This CDR3 has 15 amino acids. V lost 3 bases, J lost 1 base, and 12 bases lay in between. CDR3: CASSLVRGRNYGYTF. The CDR3 DNA follows: TGTGCCAGCAGTTTGGTTAGGGGTCGTAACTATGGCTACACCTTC.